One and the same sample provided the 13 T cell receptor beta chains below, sequenced in a study of blood T cell repertoires in COVID-19. Assay used: immunoSEQ multiplex PCR; TCRdb lists only in-frame clones, some missing. The top ten clones hold under 0.3% of a sample with 650,000 to 800,000 clones, around 89% of them seen once. The source material was peripheral blood. The receptors derive from a woman between 18 and 29 years old with acute or convalescent COVID-19.

The chain has TRBV6-5 and TRBJ1-3; no reliable D call. The germline V gene encodes CDR1 MNHEY and CDR2 SVGAGI. V lost 2 bases and J lost 0, with 11 bases in between. The CDR3 totals 16 residues. CDR3 loop: CASSYGRRNSGNTIYF. The CDR3 DNA follows: TGTGCCAGCAGTTACGGAAGGAGGAACTCTGGAAACACCATATATTTT.

The rearrangement uses TRBV27 and TRBJ2-7, with TRBD1 as a possible D gene (6 bases). The V end was cut by 2 bases, the J end by 3 bases, with 8 bases between. The germline gives CDR1 MNHEY, CDR2 SMNVEV (reference sequence). The CDR3 extends over 13 amino acids. The DNA of the CDR3 is TGTGCCAGCAGTTTAGTAGGGGGCTACGAGCAGTACTTC. Amino acids: CASSLVGGYEQYF.

The chain is built from TRBV9 and TRBJ2-1; 9 bases align to TRBD2. V dropped 3 bases and J dropped 7; count of bases not matched to a gene: 14. Per the germline V gene, CDR1 is SGDLS and CDR2 is YYNGEE. The CDR3 is 17 residues long. CDR3 region: CASSARAAGGLQNEQFF. The CDR3 DNA follows: TGTGCCAGCAGCGCTAGAGCCGCGGGGGGGCTTCAGAATGAGCAGTTCTTC. Based on the CDR3 plus reference TRBV9 and TRBJ2-1, the full variable domain is DSGVTQTPKHLITATGQRVTLRCSPRSGDLSVYWYQQSLDQGLQFLIQYYNGEERAKGNILERFSAQQFPDLHSELNLSSLELGDSALYFCASSARAAGGLQNEQFFGPGTRLTVL.

The genes are TRBV4-1 and TRBJ2-7, with 9 bases matching TRBD1. J was trimmed by 9 bases and V by 4 bases; bases with no gene match: 16. Germline assignment: CDR1 MGHRA and CDR2 YSYEKL. The length of the CDR3 is 16 residues. CDR3 DNA sequence: TGCGCCAGCAGCCTTTCGCCCGGACAGGGGAGGTTGGGGCAGTACTTC. Encoded protein: CASSLSPGQGRLGQYF.

The sample holds one count of this clone. The chain employs TRBV2 and TRBJ1-2, with TRBD1 matching 8 bases. The CDR3 sequence is 15 residues long. The ends lost 2 bases at V and 1 base at J; junction bases unmatched: 3. Germline-derived CDR1 and CDR2 are SNHLY and FYNNEI. The CDR3 protein is CASSERGQVNYGYTF. The CDR3 DNA sequence: TGTGCCAGCAGTGAAAGGGGACAGGTTAACTATGGCTACACCTTC.

Only one count was recorded for this clone. The genes are TRBV5-6 and TRBJ1-2, with TRBD1 matching over 7 bases. The CDR3 loop spans 14 amino acids. Per germline, CDR1 SGHDT and CDR2 YYEEEE. V shed 3 bases, J shed 5 bases, and the junction held 7 bases outside the gene matches. The CDR3 DNA is TGTGCCAGCAGCTCGGCAGGGGGTCGGTATGGCTACACCTTC. It specifies CASSSAGGRYGYTF.

This clone was observed a few times. The chain carries TRBV6-4 and TRBJ2-3, with 7 bases that match TRBD1. Germline V gene data show CDR1 as MRHNA and CDR2 as SNTAGT. V was pared by 6 bases and J by 2 bases, with 2 bases of the junction left unmatched. This CDR3 has 13 residues. The CDR3 DNA reads as TGTGCCAGCAGCGGGACAGACACAGATACGCAGTATTTT. Translation gives CASSGTDTDTQYF.

The rearrangement uses TRBV30 and TRBJ1-4; possible D gene TRBD1, 5 bases. The ends were cut back, 0 bases at V and 6 bases at J, with 14 bases in the middle. Germline-derived CDR1 and CDR2 are GTSNPN and SVGIG (reference sequence). The CDR3 is made up of 15 amino acids. CDR3 protein: CAWSVGPGGDEKLFF. CDR3 DNA: TGTGCCTGGAGTGTAGGTCCCGGAGGGGATGAAAAACTGTTTTTT.

This clone occurred once. The chain recombines TRBV19 with TRBJ1-5; a possible D gene is TRBD1 (5 bases). Germline lookup yields CDR1 LNHDA and CDR2 SQIVND (reference sequence). The CDR3 has 14 amino acids. Trimming removed 2 bases at V and 7 bases at J, with 12 bases between. CDR3 sequence: CASSIQGSGQPQHF. CDR3 sequence (DNA): TGTGCCAGTAGTATACAGGGATCTGGCCAGCCCCAGCATTTT.

The gene calls are TRBV2 and TRBJ2-2, with 7 bases lining up with TRBD2. CDR1 is SNHLY and CDR2 is FYNNEI in the germline V gene. This CDR3 spans 13 amino acids. The J segment lost 3 bases and the V segment lost 8 bases, leaving 3 bases of the junction unmatched. The CDR3 protein is CASSGGYTGELFF. The CDR3 DNA is TGTGCCAGCTCGGGGGGTTACACCGGGGAGCTGTTTTTT.

The chain has TRBV18 and TRBJ2-1; 10 nucleotides match TRBD2. Looked up from germline, CDR1 is KGHSH and CDR2 is LQKENI. Trimming cost V 3 bases and J 5 bases; bases outside gene matches: 4. The CDR3 loop spans 15 amino acids. As DNA, the CDR3 is TGTGCCAGCTCACCCGTGAGCGGGGGGGACAATGAGCAGTTCTTC. Its protein product is CASSPVSGGDNEQFF.

The chain links TRBV6-2 or TRBV6-3 to TRBJ1-2, with 11 bases matching TRBD1. The CDR3 contains 15 residues. V dropped 6 bases and J dropped 7; count of bases not matched to a gene: 10. Germline CDR1 is MNHEY and CDR2 is SVGEGT. CDR3 bases: TGTGCCAGCAGCAACATCCACGGGACAGGGGGTGGCTACACCTTC. Protein sequence: CASSNIHGTGGGYTF.

V is TRBV19 and J is TRBJ1-3; 8 bases line up with TRBD1. Germline V gene data show CDR1 as LNHDA and CDR2 as SQIVND (reference sequence). V gave up 6 bases and J gave up 0 bases; unmatched junction bases: 4. There are 15 residues in the CDR3. CDR3 amino acids: CASSPGGSSGNTIYF. The CDR3 region has the DNA TGTGCCAGTAGCCCAGGGGGCAGCTCTGGAAACACCATATATTTT.